This T cell receptor beta chain derives from a study of T-cell memory formation after mild COVID-19. Study-wide background: TCR clusters were largely donor specific. Overall study results and limits: Clones that got smaller from day 15 to 85 had even CD4/CD8, while clones growing later tipped toward CD4+.

TCRdb itself ran the 5' RACE reads through MiXCR, one entry per CDR3 protein. The profile shows about 110,000 distinct CDR3 sequences, over 15% of them singletons. In germline, CDR1 is SGHVS, CDR2 FNYEAQ. Deletions cut 1 base from V and 8 bases from J, with 14 bases between. The CDR3 extends over 15 amino acids. Points on this clonotype: The antigen is not known.

V usage is TRBV7-6 and J usage is TRBJ1-4; D is undetermined. The TCR sequence derives from a man in his late teens or twenties who had mild COVID-19 (a few samples of this study predate the infection). Cell type and time point are not known. Sequenced sample: PBMCs or a T cell subset sorted from them (not recorded which). CDR3 DNA: TGTGCCAGCAGCTTAGGGACCTACAGCGGGGAAAAACTGTTTTTT. Translation: CASSLGTYSGEKLFF.